The entry below describes one TCR beta chain. This clone occurred a few times. The target of this receptor is not known. The record has no base qualities; no much larger clone is one base away. Including the terminal cysteine and phenylalanine, the CDR3 comprises 15 residues. The retained sequence is limited to the CDR3, 45 bases, with the frame set at the first base. From the germline V gene, CDR1 is SGHVS and CDR2 is FNYEAQ. Cut back by 4 bases and 2 bases, the V and J ends lie 14 bases apart. TRB sequencing was run on genomic DNA with either the immunoSEQ assay at survey resolution or the hsTCRB kit. In the authors' own workflow: Initial read processing used immunoSEQ software, and repertoire analyses used the LymphoSeq R package. Clonality was computed as 1 minus normalized Shannon entropy; Gini coefficient was also calculated for each TRB dataset. Phenotypes of unsorted samples were inferred by mapping TRB sequences from sorted subsets of the recipient or donor onto the same recipient's unsorted samples. TCRdb limited this immuneACCESS table to in-frame rearrangements with V and J called. A share of clones is missing; checked studies link under half to unresolved V genes, and the rest is unexplained. That table furnishes V, J and clone size, whereas the DNA furnished D and trimming. For this sample, tens of thousands of clones appear and none is a singleton. The leading ten clones occupy roughly 6.6% of the sample.

Related bone marrow donors provided peripheral blood samples on the day of marrow donation. Peripheral blood and bone marrow mononuclear cells were isolated by Ficoll-Hypaque density centrifugation and were cryopreserved. The source of the sample is a study of T cells after posttransplantation cyclophosphamide (dated by TCRdb to the mid-2010s). Context from the whole study: Using TRB sequencing, the study followed how the T cell repertoire rebuilt after myeloablative bone marrow transplantation with posttransplantation cyclophosphamide given as GVHD prophylaxis. Because TRA and TRB clonality correlated tightly in roughly ten samples, later TCR analyses were limited to TRB. TRB sequencing was also done on up to roughly 3 additional blood samples from 2 to 5.2 years after transplant in 3 patients, and on pretransplant blood from a handful of patients. Public TRB sequences were compared against a database of over 3,600 sequences linked to responses to pathogens, tumor antigens, self-antigens and alloantigens. TRB sequencing was performed on blood from all 35 or so PTCy patients with 1-year posttransplant specimens. Samples from around 35 PTCy-treated patients and approximately 15 related bone marrow donors of those patients were subjected to antigen receptor sequencing.

Study-wide findings and limitations: Across about 40 patients, TRB clonality was highly associated with recipient CMV seropositivity and CMV reactivation, and PTCy diversity was similar to diversity in CNI/methotrexate controls. The TRB repertoires of T cells infiltrating skin or the GI tract showed only limited overlap with the TRB repertoires found in blood. Donor-recipient similarity was low at 1-2 months but increased during the first year, and donor CD8+ memory clones often dominated later blood repertoires.

The TCR comes from a woman between 55 and 75 years old in good health, CMV-negative, and a related stem cell transplant donor. Source material: PBMCs. Recombination linked TRBV7-6 to TRBJ2-5, with a tentative D gene TRBD2 over 6 matching bases. The nucleotide sequence is TGTGCCAGCAGCTCCTTCCCTAGCGAACAAGAGACCCAGTACTTC. This codes for CASSSFPSEQETQYF. The full variable domain, completed from the reference TRBV7-6 and TRBJ2-5 proteins outside the CDR3, reads GAGVSQSPRYKVTKRGQDVALRCDPISGHVSLYWYRQALGQGPEFLTYFNYEAQQDKSGLPNDRFSAERPEGSISTLTIQRTEQRDSAMYRCASSSFPSEQETQYFGPGTRLLVL.